Given below is one TCR beta chain in context. Its antigen remains unknown. The data stem from a study of cytotoxic CD8 clonotypes in ibrutinib-treated CLL. Some clones are missing from TCRdb's copy, which holds only in-frame ones; the method was immunoSEQ multiplex PCR. In the table there are tens of thousands of clones, under 80% of which are singletons. Notes on the study in general: Clonality increased at ibrutinib response, then returned toward baseline at progression.

Libraries of TCR beta were made from 1.5 to 2 micrograms of genomic DNA that came from cryopreserved PBMCs. The sequenced sample was PBMCs, obtained before ibrutinib treatment. The receptor comes from a human donor with chronic lymphocytic leukemia.

The CDR3 sequence: CASSLPDNIVDEQFF. CDR3 coding DNA: TGTGCCAGCAGCTTACCGGACAATATCGTCGATGAGCAGTTCTTC. J is TRBJ2-1 and V is TRBV7-3; possibly TRBD1 for D (5 bases). The CDR3 has 15 amino acids. Per the germline V gene, CDR1 is SGHTA and CDR2 is FQGTGA. Trimming pared 2 bases from V and 8 bases from J, leaving 16 bases between.